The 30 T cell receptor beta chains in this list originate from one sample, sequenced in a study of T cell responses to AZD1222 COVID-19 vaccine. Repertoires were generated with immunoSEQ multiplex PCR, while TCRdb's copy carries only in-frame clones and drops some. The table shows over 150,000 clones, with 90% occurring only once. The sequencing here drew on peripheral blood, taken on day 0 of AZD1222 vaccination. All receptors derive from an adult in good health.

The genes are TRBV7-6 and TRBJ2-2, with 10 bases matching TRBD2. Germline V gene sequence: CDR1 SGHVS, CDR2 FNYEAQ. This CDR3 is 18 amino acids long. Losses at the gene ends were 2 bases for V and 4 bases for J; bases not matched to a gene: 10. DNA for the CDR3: TGTGCCAGCAGCTTACGAGCGGGGGGGCCGGGTGGCACCGGGGAGCTGTTTTTT. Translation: CASSLRAGGPGGTGELFF. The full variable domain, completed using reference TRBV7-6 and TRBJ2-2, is GAGVSQSPRYKVTKRGQDVALRCDPISGHVSLYWYRQALGQGPEFLTYFNYEAQQDKSGLPNDRFSAERPEGSISTLTIQRTEQRDSAMYRCASSLRAGGPGGTGELFFGEGSRLTVL.

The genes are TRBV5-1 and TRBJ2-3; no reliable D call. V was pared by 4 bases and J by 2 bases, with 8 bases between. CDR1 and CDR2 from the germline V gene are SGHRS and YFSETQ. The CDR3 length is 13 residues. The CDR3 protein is CASSRPSTDTQYF. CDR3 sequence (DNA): TGCGCCAGCAGCCGACCCTCCACAGATACGCAGTATTTT.

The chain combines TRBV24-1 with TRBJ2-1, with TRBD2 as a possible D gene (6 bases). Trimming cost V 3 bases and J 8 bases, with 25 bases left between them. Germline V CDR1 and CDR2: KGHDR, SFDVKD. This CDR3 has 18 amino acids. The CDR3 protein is CATSDMVTGDKGSDEQFF. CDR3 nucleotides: TGTGCCACCAGTGATATGGTGACGGGAGACAAGGGAAGTGATGAGCAGTTCTTC.

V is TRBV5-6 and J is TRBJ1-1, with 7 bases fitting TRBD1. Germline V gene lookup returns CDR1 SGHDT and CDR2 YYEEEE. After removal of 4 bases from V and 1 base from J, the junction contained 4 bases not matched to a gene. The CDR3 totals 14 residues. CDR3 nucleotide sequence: TGTGCCAGCAGCCGTGGACAGGCGAACACTGAAGCTTTCTTT. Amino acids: CASSRGQANTEAFF.

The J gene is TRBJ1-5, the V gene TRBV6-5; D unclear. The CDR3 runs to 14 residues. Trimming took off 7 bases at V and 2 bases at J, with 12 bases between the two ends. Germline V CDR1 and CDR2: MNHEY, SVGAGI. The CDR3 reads CASNPLSGNQPQHF. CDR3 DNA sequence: TGTGCCAGCAATCCTCTCTCCGGCAATCAGCCCCAGCATTTT.

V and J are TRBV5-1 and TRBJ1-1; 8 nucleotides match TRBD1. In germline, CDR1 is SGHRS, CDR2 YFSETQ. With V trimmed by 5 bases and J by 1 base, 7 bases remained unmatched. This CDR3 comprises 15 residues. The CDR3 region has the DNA TGCGCCAGCAGTCCCCAGGGGGCACCGAACACTGAAGCTTTCTTT. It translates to CASSPQGAPNTEAFF. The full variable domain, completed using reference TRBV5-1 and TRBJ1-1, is KAGVTQTPRYLIKTRGQQVTLSCSPISGHRSVSWYQQTPGQGLQFLFEYFSETQRNKGNFPGRFSGRQFSNSRSEMNVSTLELGDSALYLCASSPQGAPNTEAFFGQGTRLTVV.

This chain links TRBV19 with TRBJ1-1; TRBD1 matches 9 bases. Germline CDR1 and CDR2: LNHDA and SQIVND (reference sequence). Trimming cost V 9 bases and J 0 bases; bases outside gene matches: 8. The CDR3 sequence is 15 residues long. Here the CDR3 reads CASDFGQGLNTEAFF. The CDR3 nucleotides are TGTGCCAGCGACTTCGGACAGGGGTTGAACACTGAAGCTTTCTTT.

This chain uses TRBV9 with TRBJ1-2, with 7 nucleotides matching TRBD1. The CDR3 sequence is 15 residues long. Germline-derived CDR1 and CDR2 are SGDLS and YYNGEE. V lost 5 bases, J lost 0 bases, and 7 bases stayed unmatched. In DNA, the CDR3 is TGTGCCAGCAGAGGACAGGCACTAACTAACTATGGCTACACCTTC. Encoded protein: CASRGQALTNYGYTF.

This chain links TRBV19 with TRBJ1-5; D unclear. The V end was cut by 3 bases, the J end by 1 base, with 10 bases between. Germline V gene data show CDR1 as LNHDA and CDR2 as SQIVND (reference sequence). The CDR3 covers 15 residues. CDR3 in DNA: TGTGCCAGTAGTATTCATCCCCAGAGCAATCAGCCCCAGCATTTT. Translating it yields CASSIHPQSNQPQHF. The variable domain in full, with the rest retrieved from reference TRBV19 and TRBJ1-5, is DGGITQSPKYLFRKEGQNVTLSCEQNLNHDAMYWYRQDPGQGLRLIYYSQIVNDFQKGDIAEGYSVSREKKESFPLTVTSAQKNPTAFYLCASSIHPQSNQPQHFGDGTRLSIL.

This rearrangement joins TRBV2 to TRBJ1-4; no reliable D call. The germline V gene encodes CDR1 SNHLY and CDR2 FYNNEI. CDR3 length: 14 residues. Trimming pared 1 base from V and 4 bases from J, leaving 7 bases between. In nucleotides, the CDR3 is TGTGCCAGCAGTGAAGACTCCAATAATGAAAAACTGTTTTTT. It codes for CASSEDSNNEKLFF.

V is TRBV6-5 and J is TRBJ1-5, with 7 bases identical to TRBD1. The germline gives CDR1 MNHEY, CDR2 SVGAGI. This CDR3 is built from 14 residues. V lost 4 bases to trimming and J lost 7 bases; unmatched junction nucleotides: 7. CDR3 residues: CASSSGTERQPQHF. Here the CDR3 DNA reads TGTGCCAGCAGTTCCGGGACAGAGCGCCAGCCCCAGCATTTT.

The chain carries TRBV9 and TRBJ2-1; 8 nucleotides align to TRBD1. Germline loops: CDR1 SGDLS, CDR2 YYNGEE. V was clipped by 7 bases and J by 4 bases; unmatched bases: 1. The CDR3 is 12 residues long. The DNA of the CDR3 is TGTGCCAGCCAGGGGGCTTACAATGAGCAGTTCTTC. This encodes CASQGAYNEQFF.

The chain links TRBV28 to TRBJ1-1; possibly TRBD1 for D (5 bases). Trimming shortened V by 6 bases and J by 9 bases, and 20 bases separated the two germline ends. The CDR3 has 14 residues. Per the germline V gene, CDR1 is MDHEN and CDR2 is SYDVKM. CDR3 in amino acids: CASSRWGTQSQAFF. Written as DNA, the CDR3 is TGTGCCAGCAGCCGCTGGGGGACCCAGTCTCAAGCTTTCTTT.

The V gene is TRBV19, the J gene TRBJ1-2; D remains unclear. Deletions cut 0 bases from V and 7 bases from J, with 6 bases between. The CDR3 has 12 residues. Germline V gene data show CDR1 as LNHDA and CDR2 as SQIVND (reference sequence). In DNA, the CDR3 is TGTGCCAGTAGTATAGAAGCCGGTGGCTACACCTTC. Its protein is CASSIEAGGYTF.

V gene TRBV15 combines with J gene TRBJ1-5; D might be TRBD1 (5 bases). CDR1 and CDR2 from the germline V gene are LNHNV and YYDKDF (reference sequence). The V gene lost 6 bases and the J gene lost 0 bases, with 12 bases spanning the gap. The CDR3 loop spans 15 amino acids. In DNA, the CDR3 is TGTGCCACCAGGAGGGGAGAGCTTAGCAATCAGCCCCAGCATTTT. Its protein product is CATRRGELSNQPQHF.

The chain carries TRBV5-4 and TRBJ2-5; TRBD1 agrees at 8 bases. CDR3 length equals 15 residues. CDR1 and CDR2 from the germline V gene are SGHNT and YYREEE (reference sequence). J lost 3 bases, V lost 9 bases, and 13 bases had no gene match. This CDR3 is CATLPGTGAKETQYF. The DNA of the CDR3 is TGTGCCACCTTACCCGGGACAGGTGCGAAAGAGACCCAGTACTTC.

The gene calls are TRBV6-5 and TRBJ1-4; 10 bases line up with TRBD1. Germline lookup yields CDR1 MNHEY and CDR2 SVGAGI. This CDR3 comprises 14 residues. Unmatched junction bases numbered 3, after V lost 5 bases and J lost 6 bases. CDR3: CASSRQGADEKLFF. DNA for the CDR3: TGTGCCAGCAGTAGACAGGGGGCCGATGAAAAACTGTTTTTT.

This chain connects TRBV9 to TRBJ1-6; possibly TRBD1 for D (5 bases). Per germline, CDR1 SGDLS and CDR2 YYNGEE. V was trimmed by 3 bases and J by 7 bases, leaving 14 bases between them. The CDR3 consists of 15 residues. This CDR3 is CASSARGVENSPLHF. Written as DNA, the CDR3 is TGTGCCAGCAGCGCGCGGGGGGTGGAGAATTCACCCCTCCACTTT. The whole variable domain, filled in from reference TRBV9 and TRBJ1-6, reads DSGVTQTPKHLITATGQRVTLRCSPRSGDLSVYWYQQSLDQGLQFLIQYYNGEERAKGNILERFSAQQFPDLHSELNLSSLELGDSALYFCASSARGVENSPLHFGNGTRLTVT.

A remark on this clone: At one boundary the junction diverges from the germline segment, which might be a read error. CDR3 region: CASSSPLIWGGLNTEAFF. The CDR3 nucleotides are TGTGCCAGCTCATCACCGTTAATATGGGGCGGGTTGAACACTGAAGCTTTCTTT. This chain connects TRBV18 to TRBJ1-1; a possible D gene is TRBD1 (5 bases). The germline V gene encodes CDR1 KGHSH and CDR2 LQKENI. The CDR3 consists of 18 residues.

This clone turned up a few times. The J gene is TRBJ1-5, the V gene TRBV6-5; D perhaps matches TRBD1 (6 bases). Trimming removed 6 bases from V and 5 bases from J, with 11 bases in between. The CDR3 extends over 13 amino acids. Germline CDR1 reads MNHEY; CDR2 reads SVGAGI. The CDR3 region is CASSPGGDQPQHF. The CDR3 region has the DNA TGTGCCAGCAGCCCCGGGGGCGATCAGCCCCAGCATTTT.

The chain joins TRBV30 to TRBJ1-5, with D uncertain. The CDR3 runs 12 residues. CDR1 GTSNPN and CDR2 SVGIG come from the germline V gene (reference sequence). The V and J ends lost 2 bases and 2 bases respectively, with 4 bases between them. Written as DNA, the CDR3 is TGTGCCTGGAGTTTGGGCAATCAGCCCCAGCATTTT. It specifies CAWSLGNQPQHF.

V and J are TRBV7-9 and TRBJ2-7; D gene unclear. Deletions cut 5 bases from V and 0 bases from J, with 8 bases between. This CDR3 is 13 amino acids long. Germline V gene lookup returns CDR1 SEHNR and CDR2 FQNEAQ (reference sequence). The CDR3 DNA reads TGTGCCAGCAGCGCGACAAGCTCCTACGAGCAGTACTTC. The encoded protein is CASSATSSYEQYF.

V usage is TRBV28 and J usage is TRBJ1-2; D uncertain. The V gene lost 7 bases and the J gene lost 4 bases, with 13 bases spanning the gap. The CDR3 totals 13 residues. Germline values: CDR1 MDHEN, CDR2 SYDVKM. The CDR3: CASTPTDLYGYTF. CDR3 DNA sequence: TGTGCCAGCACCCCGACGGACCTCTATGGCTACACCTTC.

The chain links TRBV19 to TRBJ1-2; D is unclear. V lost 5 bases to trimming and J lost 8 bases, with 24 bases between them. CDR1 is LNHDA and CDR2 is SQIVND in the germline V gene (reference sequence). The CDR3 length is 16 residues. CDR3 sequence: CASSGRRPTQREGYTF. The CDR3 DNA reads TGTGCCAGTAGTGGGAGGCGGCCCACACAGAGAGAGGGCTACACCTTC. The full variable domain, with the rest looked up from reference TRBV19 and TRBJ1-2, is DGGITQSPKYLFRKEGQNVTLSCEQNLNHDAMYWYRQDPGQGLRLIYYSQIVNDFQKGDIAEGYSVSREKKESFPLTVTSAQKNPTAFYLCASSGRRPTQREGYTFGSGTRLTVV.

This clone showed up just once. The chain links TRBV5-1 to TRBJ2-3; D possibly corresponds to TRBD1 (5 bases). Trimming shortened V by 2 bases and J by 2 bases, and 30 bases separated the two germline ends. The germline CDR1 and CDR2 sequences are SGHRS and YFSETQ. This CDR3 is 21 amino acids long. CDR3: CASSLFPQADRARTHTDTQYF. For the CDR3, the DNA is TGCGCCAGCAGCTTATTCCCTCAGGCAGACAGAGCACGAACACACACAGATACGCAGTATTTT.

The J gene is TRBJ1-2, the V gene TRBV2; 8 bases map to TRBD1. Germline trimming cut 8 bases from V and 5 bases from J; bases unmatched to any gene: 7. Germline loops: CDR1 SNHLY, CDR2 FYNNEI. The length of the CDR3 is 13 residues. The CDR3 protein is CASRRTGQYGYTF. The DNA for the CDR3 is TGTGCCAGCCGTCGGACAGGGCAATATGGCTACACCTTC.

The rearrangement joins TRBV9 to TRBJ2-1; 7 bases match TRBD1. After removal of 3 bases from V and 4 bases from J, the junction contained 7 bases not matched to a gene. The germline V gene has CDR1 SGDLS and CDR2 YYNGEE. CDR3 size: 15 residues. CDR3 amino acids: CASSERTGEYNEQFF. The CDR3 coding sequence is TGTGCCAGCAGCGAAAGGACAGGAGAGTACAATGAGCAGTTCTTC.

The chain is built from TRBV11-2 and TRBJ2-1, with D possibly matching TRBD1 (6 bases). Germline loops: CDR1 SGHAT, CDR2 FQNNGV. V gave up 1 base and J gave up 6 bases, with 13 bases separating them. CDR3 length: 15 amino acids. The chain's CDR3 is CASSLVTGFSNEQFF. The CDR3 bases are TGTGCCAGCAGCTTAGTAACAGGGTTTTCCAATGAGCAGTTCTTC. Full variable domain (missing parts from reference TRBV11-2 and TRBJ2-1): EAGVAQSPRYKIIEKRQSVAFWCNPISGHATLYWYQQILGQGPKLLIQFQNNGVVDDSQLPKDRFSAERLKGVDSTLKIQPAKLEDSAVYLCASSLVTGFSNEQFFGPGTRLTVL.

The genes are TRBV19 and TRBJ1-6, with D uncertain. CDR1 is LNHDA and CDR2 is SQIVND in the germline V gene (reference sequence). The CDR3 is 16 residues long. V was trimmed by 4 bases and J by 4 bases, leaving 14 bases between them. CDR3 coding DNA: TGTGCCAGTAGTAAGTCGGCCTCCTATTATAATTCACCCCTCCACTTT. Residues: CASSKSASYYNSPLHF.

CDR3 sequence: CASTGQGTQYF. CDR3 sequence (DNA): TGTGCCAGCACAGGACAGGGTACGCAGTATTTT. The chain carries TRBV7-9 and TRBJ2-3, with 8 bases aligning to TRBD1. The trim removed 7 bases at V and 8 bases at J, leaving 2 bases unmatched. CDR3 length: 11 amino acids. CDR1 SEHNR and CDR2 FQNEAQ come from the germline V gene (reference sequence).